This T cell receptor beta chain was captured in a study of blood T cell repertoires in COVID-19. TCRdb's table, derived via immunoSEQ multiplex PCR, lists solely in-frame clones and lacks some. The table includes 240,000 or so clones, about nine tenths detected once. The sample was peripheral blood. The sequence was collected from a man in his fifties or sixties with acute or convalescent COVID-19.

CDR3: CASSLGLAVSSYNEQFF. The CDR3 region has the DNA TGTGCCAGTAGCCTGGGACTAGCGGTAAGCTCCTACAATGAGCAGTTCTTC. The rearrangement links TRBV19 to TRBJ2-1; 11 positions match TRBD2. The CDR3 has 17 residues. Germline assignment: CDR1 LNHDA and CDR2 SQIVND (reference sequence). V trimming: 6 bases; J trimming: 0 bases; junction bases outside the gene matches: 7.